Below are 18 T cell receptor beta chains sequenced from a single sample in a study of Tregs in tolerant kidney transplant recipients. Recipients received nonmyeloablative bone marrow transplants from related graft donors, with transient mixed chimerism. Only in-frame clones appear in the TCRdb table, and some are missing; sequencing was by immunoSEQ multiplex PCR. Of approximately 90,000 clones listed, approximately 93% are singletons. The starting material was CD4+ T cells from blood (PBMCs), obtained 12 months after the transplant. These receptors all come from a human patient who received a combined kidney and bone marrow transplant. Part of the T cell pool may stem from the graft donor.

V gene TRBV5-4 combines with J gene TRBJ2-1; 11 nucleotides agree with TRBD2. CDR1 and CDR2 (germline): SGHNT, YYREEE (reference sequence). This CDR3 has 16 amino acids. V shed 0 bases and J 1 base; nucleotides not matched to a gene: 0. CDR3 region: CASSLGTSGSYNEQFF. CDR3 DNA sequence: TGTGCCAGCAGCTTGGGGACTAGCGGGTCCTACAATGAGCAGTTCTTC.

The chain is built from TRBV2 and TRBJ2-2; TRBD1 matches at 9 bases. Germline CDR1 SNHLY, CDR2 FYNNEI. The junction had 5 bases not matched to a gene; V was cut back by 6 bases and J by 6 bases. The CDR3 loop spans 14 amino acids. CDR3 sequence: CASRYRGLAGELFF. CDR3 bases: TGTGCCAGCAGATACAGGGGGCTAGCCGGGGAGCTGTTTTTT.

The V gene is TRBV18, the J gene TRBJ1-2; 8 bases agree with TRBD1. Per the germline V gene, CDR1 is KGHSH and CDR2 is LQKENI. The V gene end was trimmed by 1 base and the J gene end by 3 bases; junction bases not matched to a gene: 4. This CDR3 is 15 amino acids long. CDR3 DNA sequence: TGTGCCAGCTCACCACTCAGGGGGCAGGACTATGGCTACACCTTC. This sequence encodes CASSPLRGQDYGYTF.

The rearrangement joins TRBV5-5 to TRBJ2-1; TRBD2 agrees at 8 bases. The V gene end was trimmed by 1 base and the J gene end by 4 bases; junction bases not matched to a gene: 10. This CDR3 region has 17 residues. Germline V gene data show CDR1 as SGHKS and CDR2 as YYEKEE (reference sequence). CDR3 in DNA: TGTGCCAGCAGCTTGCAGGGCGGGAGGCTTTTATACAATGAGCAGTTCTTC. The encoded protein is CASSLQGGRLLYNEQFF.

This chain uses TRBV19 with TRBJ2-2; TRBD1 aligns across 7 bases. The germline gives CDR1 LNHDA, CDR2 SQIVND (reference sequence). The CDR3 consists of 15 residues. V shed 3 bases and J 7 bases; nucleotides not matched to a gene: 8. Here the CDR3 reads CASSMLQGVGGELFF. As DNA, the CDR3 is TGTGCCAGTAGTATGCTTCAGGGGGTCGGCGGGGAGCTGTTTTTT.

J is TRBJ2-5 and V is TRBV5-4; 8 positions match TRBD1. The CDR3 has 14 amino acids. V was pared by 6 bases and J by 5 bases, with 9 bases of the junction left unmatched. Germline values: CDR1 SGHNT, CDR2 YYREEE (reference sequence). CDR3 DNA: TGTGCCAGCAACGCCGGACAGGGAAGGGAGACCCAGTACTTC. As protein: CASNAGQGRETQYF.

The V call is TRBV19, the J call TRBJ2-1; TRBD1 matches at 8 bases. CDR3 length: 12 residues. Germline CDR1 reads LNHDA; CDR2 reads SQIVND (reference sequence). Trimming took 7 bases from V and 8 from J; bases not matched to a gene: 4. CDR3 in amino acids: CASNQGAHEQFF. CDR3 coding DNA: TGTGCCAGTAATCAGGGGGCGCATGAGCAGTTCTTC.

The rearrangement uses TRBV27 and TRBJ2-7, with D maybe TRBD1 (5 bases). This CDR3 has 14 amino acids. V was shortened by 2 bases and J by 5 bases, with 13 bases between the two germline ends. Per germline, CDR1 MNHEY and CDR2 SMNVEV (reference sequence). The CDR3 protein is CASSLRRPRDEQYF. In DNA, the CDR3 is TGTGCCAGCAGTTTACGGCGCCCCAGGGACGAGCAGTACTTC.

This chain uses TRBV4-3 with TRBJ1-4; TRBD1 agrees at 7 bases. Losses at the gene ends were 2 bases for V and 8 bases for J; bases not matched to a gene: 11. This CDR3 region has 16 residues. The germline V gene has CDR1 LGHNA and CDR2 YSLEER. The CDR3 coding sequence is TGCGCCAGCAGCCAACCTGCCCGGGGCAGGGGGGAAAAACTGTTTTTT. It is translated as CASSQPARGRGEKLFF.

This chain uses TRBV30 with TRBJ1-1, with a tentative D call TRBD1 (6 bases). The CDR3 has 12 residues. Germline loops: CDR1 GTSNPN, CDR2 SVGIG (reference sequence). Trimming removed 3 bases at V and 1 base at J, with 6 bases between. CDR3 in amino acids: CAWRGQNTEAFF. As DNA, the CDR3 is TGTGCCTGGAGGGGACAGAACACTGAAGCTTTCTTT.

Concerning this clone: One end of the junction does not line up with germline, which may come from a read error. Distinct nucleotide sequences in the sample also encode this CDR3. The CDR3 DNA sequence: TGTGCCAGCAGCCAAGAAGGGACAGTAGATTCCCCCCTCCACTTT. It translates to CASSQEGTVDSPLHF. This chain connects TRBV4-2 to TRBJ1-6; 7 nucleotides match TRBD1. The CDR3 consists of 15 residues. Per the germline V gene, CDR1 is LGHNA and CDR2 is YNFKEQ.

V gene TRBV7-6 combines with J gene TRBJ2-5; D unresolved. This CDR3 has 14 amino acids. V gave up 1 base and J gave up 4 bases, with 10 bases separating them. Germline assignment: CDR1 SGHVS and CDR2 FNYEAQ. CDR3 residues: CASSLVLVRETQYF. CDR3 coding DNA: TGTGCCAGCAGCTTAGTCCTAGTGAGAGAGACCCAGTACTTC.

This clone was found once. The sample holds other DNA sequences that translate to the same CDR3. The rearrangement uses TRBV28 and TRBJ1-4; 10 bases are a match to TRBD1. J lost 6 bases, V lost 0 bases, and 1 base had no gene match. Germline V gene sequence: CDR1 MDHEN, CDR2 SYDVKM. CDR3 size: 15 residues. The CDR3: CASSLWTGGDEKLFF. The CDR3 DNA follows: TGTGCCAGCAGTTTATGGACAGGGGGCGATGAAAAACTGTTTTTT.

This rearrangement joins TRBV11-2 to TRBJ1-1; the match to TRBD1 covers 10 bases. Per germline, CDR1 SGHAT and CDR2 FQNNGV. Unmatched junction bases numbered 8, after V lost 1 base and J lost 0 bases. The CDR3 consists of 18 residues. CDR3 sequence (DNA): TGTGCCAGCAGCTTAGTACTTCGGGACAGGGGTCTGAACACTGAAGCTTTCTTT. Translated: CASSLVLRDRGLNTEAFF.

The chain employs TRBV5-4 and TRBJ2-7; 10 positions match TRBD2. V lost 3 bases, J lost 6 bases, and 6 bases stayed unmatched. Germline CDR1 and CDR2: SGHNT and YYREEE (reference sequence). The CDR3 contains 14 residues. CDR3 in DNA: TGTGCCAGCAGCTCCACAGCGGGGGGGCTCGAGCAGTACTTC. Translating it yields CASSSTAGGLEQYF.

The chain couples TRBV4-3 to TRBJ1-3, with D uncertain. The CDR3 loop spans 17 amino acids. Deletions cut 0 bases from V and 2 bases from J, with 14 bases between. Germline lookup yields CDR1 LGHNA and CDR2 YSLEER. For the CDR3, the DNA is TGCGCCAGCAGCCAAGATGCGGCATACCTGACTGGAAACACCATATATTTT. Protein: CASSQDAAYLTGNTIYF.

This sequence joins TRBV27 and TRBJ2-7, with 14 bases that match TRBD2. CDR1 and CDR2 (germline): MNHEY, SMNVEV (reference sequence). The CDR3 length is 16 residues. The J segment lost 3 bases and the V segment lost 5 bases, leaving 6 bases of the junction unmatched. CDR3 in amino acids: CASSILGLAGGYEQYF. The DNA for the CDR3 is TGTGCCAGCAGTATCCTCGGACTAGCGGGAGGCTACGAGCAGTACTTC.

The J gene is TRBJ2-7, the V gene TRBV18; 9 bases fit TRBD1. The CDR3 has 14 residues. Unmatched junction bases numbered 4, after V lost 3 bases and J lost 4 bases. The germline gives CDR1 KGHSH, CDR2 LQKENI. The CDR3 reads CASSPSQGAYEQYF. The CDR3 coding sequence is TGTGCCAGCTCACCGTCACAGGGGGCTTACGAGCAGTACTTC.